Listed below are T cell receptor beta chains from one sample, sequenced in a study of neurological immune-mediated disorders. TCRdb processed the 5' RACE reads anew with MiXCR; each CDR3 protein has one entry. Found here are tens of thousands of distinct CDR3 sequences, 10% of them singletons; the top ten hold more than 1.5%. The sample comprised PBMCs. The source is a man aged 35 to 55 in good health. The CDR3 runs from the conserved cysteine through the conserved F or W. The D gene is left open where the match is weak. The size entry is marked missing in some rows and otherwise reads once, few, many or a size class.

abundance,d_gene,j_gene,v_gene,CDR3nt,CDR3aa
many,NA,TRBJ2-7,TRBV6-1,TGTGCCAGCGCCCCGGGCCACCTCTACGAGCAGTACTTC,CASAPGHLYEQYF
many,NA,TRBJ2-7,TRBV6-1,TGTGCCAGTACTAGGGACTTTTCGACCTCCTACGAGCAGTACTTC,CASTRDFSTSYEQYF
many,NA,TRBJ2-2,TRBV25-1,TGTGCCAGCAGCCCTCAGGGGGGAAGGAACACCGGGGAGCTGTTTTTT,CASSPQGGRNTGELFF
many,TRBD2,TRBJ2-1,TRBV30,TGTGCCTGGAGTGTAGCGGGGACCTACAATGAGCAGTTCTTC,CAWSVAGTYNEQFF
NA,TRBD2,TRBJ2-3,TRBV20-1,TGCAGTGTCGGTGGCGGGAGTCCGTCGGGCACAGATACGCAGTATTTT,CSVGGGSPSGTDTQYF
many,NA,TRBJ2-3,TRBV7-9,TGTGCCAGCAGCTTTTGGGCCTTCACAGATACGCAGTATTTT,CASSFWAFTDTQYF
many,NA,TRBJ1-5,TRBV6-5,TGTGCCAGCAGTCCCAATGGTAATAGCAATCAGCCCCAGCATTTT,CASSPNGNSNQPQHF
many,NA,TRBJ1-1,TRBV12-3/TRBV12-4,TGTGCCAGCAGTCCGGGGGCAATGGACACTGAAGCTTTCTTT,CASSPGAMDTEAFF
many,NA,TRBJ1-1,TRBV11-2,TGTGCCAGCAGCTTCCGCGGGGGGGACACTGAAGCTTTCTTT,CASSFRGGDTEAFF
many,NA,TRBJ2-1,TRBV5-1,TGCGCCAGCCTCGGGACTAATGAGCAGTTCTTC,CASLGTNEQFF
many,TRBD1,TRBJ1-2,TRBV12-3/TRBV12-4,TGTGCCAGCAGTCCCGACAGGGGTCTTGGCTACACCTTC,CASSPDRGLGYTF
many,NA,TRBJ2-2,TRBV10-3,TGTGCCATCAGGAGGGACACCGGGGAGCTGTTTTTT,CAIRRDTGELFF
NA,NA,TRBJ1-5,TRBV19,TGTGCCAGTAGTATTTTGGTTTATAGCAATCAGCCCCAGCATTTT,CASSILVYSNQPQHF
many,NA,TRBJ2-5,TRBV20-1,TGCAGTGCTAGAGTACCCCCTGGCCAGGGGAATCAAGAGACCCAGTACTTC,CSARVPPGQGNQETQYF
many,NA,TRBJ2-3,TRBV7-6,TGTGCCAGCAGCTCCCGTTGGCAACCAGATACGCAGTATTTT,CASSSRWQPDTQYF
many,NA,TRBJ1-1,TRBV3-1,TGTGCCAGCAACGCCGGAGGATACACTGAAGCTTTCTTT,CASNAGGYTEAFF
many,NA,TRBJ1-2,TRBV7-9,TGTGCCAGCAGCTTAGTCCCAGCCTATGGCTACACCTTC,CASSLVPAYGYTF
many,NA,TRBJ2-7,TRBV10-3,TGTGCCATCAGTGAAGGAGCGTATACCTACGAGCAGTACTTC,CAISEGAYTYEQYF
NA,NA,TRBJ2-3,TRBV6-1,TGTGCCAGCCGTGAAACGCACCCCCAGGCGGCGGATACGCAGTATTTT,CASRETHPQAADTQYF
many,NA,TRBJ2-7,TRBV5-8,TGTGCCAGCAGCCTCCGGCCAGGGTCCTACGAGCAGTACTTC,CASSLRPGSYEQYF
many,NA,TRBJ2-3,TRBV29-1,TGCAGCGTTGCCCAGGGGGAGGCAGATACGCAGTATTTT,CSVAQGEADTQYF
many,NA,TRBJ1-3,TRBV6-6,TGTGCCAGCAGTTACTCGAGTAACTCTGGAAACACCATATATTTT,CASSYSSNSGNTIYF
many,TRBD2,TRBJ2-3,TRBV5-1,TGCGCCAGCAGCCGGGGGACTAGCGGGGGGGCCCCCACAGATACGCAGTATTTT,CASSRGTSGGAPTDTQYF
many,NA,TRBJ2-7,TRBV18,TGTGCCAGCTCGGGGGCCGTCTCCTACGAGCAGTACTTC,CASSGAVSYEQYF
many,TRBD2,TRBJ2-3,TRBV29-1,TGCAGCGTTAAAGGACTAGCGGGCCGGGGCACAGATACGCAGTATTTT,CSVKGLAGRGTDTQYF
many,TRBD2,TRBJ2-1,TRBV5-1,TGCGCCAGCACCGTGTCTGGGACTAGCGCCTACAATGAGCAGTTCTTC,CASTVSGTSAYNEQFF
many,TRBD1,TRBJ1-6,TRBV3-1,TGTGCCAGCAGCCAATACCCACAGGGGAGTATCCCTTACTCACCCCTCCACTTT,CASSQYPQGSIPYSPLHF
many,NA,TRBJ2-7,TRBV3-1,TGTGCCAGCAGCCAAGTTGACAGTAGGACTACCTACGAGCAGTACTTC,CASSQVDSRTTYEQYF